This entry concerns a single TCR beta chain. These data belong to a study of blood T cell repertoires in COVID-19. Study context: Samples of COVID-19 (acute and convalescent) were obtained from the United States, Italy and Spain. T cells, B-cell-depleted T cells, or PBMCs supplied cDNA or gDNA.

In the study's own analysis: Amplifying reference gene primers gave estimates of nucleated cell counts. Assay used: immunoSEQ multiplex PCR; TCRdb lists only in-frame clones, some missing. That table supplies the V and J calls and clone size; D and trimming were determined from the DNA. This sample has around 140,000 clones, with roughly 80% found just once. The CDR3 totals 15 residues. The germline CDR1 and CDR2 sequences are SGHRS and YFSETQ. The ends lost 2 bases at V and 4 bases at J; junction bases unmatched: 4. The chain joins TRBV5-1 to TRBJ2-3; TRBD2 agrees at 10 bases. The clonotype originates from a woman of 80 years or more with acute or convalescent COVID-19. Sequencing input: peripheral blood. In DNA, the CDR3 is TGCGCCAGCAGCTTTACAGCGGGGGGGCCAGATACGCAGTATTTT. This gives the protein CASSFTAGGPDTQYF.